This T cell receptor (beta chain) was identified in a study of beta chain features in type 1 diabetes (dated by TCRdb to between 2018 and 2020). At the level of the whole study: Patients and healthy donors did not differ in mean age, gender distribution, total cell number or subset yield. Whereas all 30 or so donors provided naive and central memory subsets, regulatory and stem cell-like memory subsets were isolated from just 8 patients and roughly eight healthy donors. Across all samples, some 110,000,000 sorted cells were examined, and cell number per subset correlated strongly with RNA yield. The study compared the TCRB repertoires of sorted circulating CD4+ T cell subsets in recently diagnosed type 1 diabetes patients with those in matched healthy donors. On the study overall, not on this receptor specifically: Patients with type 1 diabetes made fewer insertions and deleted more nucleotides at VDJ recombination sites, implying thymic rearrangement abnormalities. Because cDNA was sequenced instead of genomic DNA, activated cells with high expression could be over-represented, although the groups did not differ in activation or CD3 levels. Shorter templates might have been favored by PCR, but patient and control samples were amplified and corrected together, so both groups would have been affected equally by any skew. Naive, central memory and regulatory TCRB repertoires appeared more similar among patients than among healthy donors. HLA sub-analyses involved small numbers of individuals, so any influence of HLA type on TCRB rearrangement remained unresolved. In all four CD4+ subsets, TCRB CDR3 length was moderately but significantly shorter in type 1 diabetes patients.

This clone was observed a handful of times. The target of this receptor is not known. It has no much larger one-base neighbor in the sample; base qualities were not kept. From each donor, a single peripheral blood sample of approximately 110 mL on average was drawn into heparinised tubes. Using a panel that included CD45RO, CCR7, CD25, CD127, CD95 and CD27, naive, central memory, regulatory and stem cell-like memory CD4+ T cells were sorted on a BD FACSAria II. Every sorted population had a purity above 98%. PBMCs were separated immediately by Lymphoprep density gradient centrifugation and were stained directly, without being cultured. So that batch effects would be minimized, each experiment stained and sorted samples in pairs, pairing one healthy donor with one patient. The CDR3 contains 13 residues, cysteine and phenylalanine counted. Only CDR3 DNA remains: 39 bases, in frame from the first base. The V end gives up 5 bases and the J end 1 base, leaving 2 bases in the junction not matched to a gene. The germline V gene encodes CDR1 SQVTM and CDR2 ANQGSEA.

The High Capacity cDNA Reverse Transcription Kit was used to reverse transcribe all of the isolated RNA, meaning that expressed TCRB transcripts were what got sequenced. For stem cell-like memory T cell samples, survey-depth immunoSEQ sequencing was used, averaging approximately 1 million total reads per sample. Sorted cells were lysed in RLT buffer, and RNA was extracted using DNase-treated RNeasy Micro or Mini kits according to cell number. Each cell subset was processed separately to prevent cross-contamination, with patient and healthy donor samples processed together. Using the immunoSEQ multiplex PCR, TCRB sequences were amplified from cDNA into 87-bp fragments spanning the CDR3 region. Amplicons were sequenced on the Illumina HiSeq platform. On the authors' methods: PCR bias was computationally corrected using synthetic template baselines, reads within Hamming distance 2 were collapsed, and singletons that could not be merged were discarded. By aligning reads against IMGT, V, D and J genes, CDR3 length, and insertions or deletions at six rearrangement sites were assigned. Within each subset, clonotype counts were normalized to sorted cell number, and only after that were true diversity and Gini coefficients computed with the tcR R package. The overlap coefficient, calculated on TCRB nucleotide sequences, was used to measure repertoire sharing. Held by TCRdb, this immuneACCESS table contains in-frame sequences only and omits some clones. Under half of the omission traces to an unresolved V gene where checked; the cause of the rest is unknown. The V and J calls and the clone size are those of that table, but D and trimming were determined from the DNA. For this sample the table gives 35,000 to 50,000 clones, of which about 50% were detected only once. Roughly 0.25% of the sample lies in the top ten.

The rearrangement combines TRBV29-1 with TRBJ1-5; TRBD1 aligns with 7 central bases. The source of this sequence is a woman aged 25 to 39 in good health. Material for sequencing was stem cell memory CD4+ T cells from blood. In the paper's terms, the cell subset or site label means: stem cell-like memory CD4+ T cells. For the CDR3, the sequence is CSVSTGSNQPQHF. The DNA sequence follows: TGCAGCGTTTCGACAGGGAGCAATCAGCCCCAGCATTTT.